This TCR beta chain was recorded in a study of T cells in Graves' hyperthyroidism and ophthalmopathy. Regions amplified from RNA transcripts were the TCR beta CDR3 regions. An initial round of RT-PCR targeting the TCR CDR3 relied on the HTBI primer set. TCRdb used MiXCR to reprocess the multiplex PCR reads, holding one entry per CDR3 protein. The profile shows hundreds of thousands of distinct CDR3 sequences, 15% to 20% of them singletons. Study conclusions and caveats: Appearing also in blood were most of the thyroid clonotypes expanded above 0.001.

The CDR3 runs to 13 residues. V was pared by 3 bases and J by 0 bases, with 3 bases between. The germline CDR1 and CDR2 sequences are MDHEN and SYDVKM. This clonotype was detected many times. The antigen is not known. This receptor was identified in a woman aged 25 to 39 with Graves' hyperthyroidism. The sample was blood. The chain recombines TRBV28 with TRBJ1-5; no clear D. CDR3 loop: CASSFPSNQPQHF. The DNA of the CDR3 is TGTGCCAGCAGTTTCCCTAGCAATCAGCCCCAGCATTTT.